Ten or more counts support the clone carrying this T cell receptor beta chain. Its antigen is still unknown. This specimen belongs to a study of T cells after yellow fever vaccination. Overall study context: The authors prepared low-cell-number fractions using SMART-Seq v4 Ultra Low Input.

Findings of the study overall: A minor fraction of clonotypes spanned both CD4 and CD8 compartments.

5'RACE template switching produced TCR cDNA carrying a universal primer site and UMIs. TCRdb itself ran the 5' RACE reads through MiXCR, one entry per CDR3 protein. The table has about 320,000 distinct CDR3 sequences, 4% to 5.5% seen once. The sequence derives from a man in his late teens or twenties who received the YFV17D yellow fever vaccine. This specimen was PBMCs, taken 15 days after the yellow fever booster vaccination.

CDR3 amino acids: CASSRQGYGVSETQYF. For the CDR3, the DNA is TGTGCCAGCAGCCGCCAGGGGTATGGGGTATCGGAGACCCAGTACTTC. J is TRBJ2-5 and V is TRBV11-2, with a possible D match to TRBD1 (6 bases). The ends were cut back, 5 bases at V and 5 bases at J, with 21 bases in the middle. This CDR3 spans 16 amino acids. Germline CDR1 reads SGHAT; CDR2 reads FQNNGV.